Given below is one T cell receptor (beta chain) in context. Its specific antigen is unknown. Base qualities are not recorded, but no much larger clone differs from it by a single base. The immunoSEQ Assay, a bias-controlled multiplex PCR, was used to amplify TCRbeta CDR3 regions from genomic DNA. Regarding the original processing steps: Within the assay, amplification of reference gene primers was used to estimate how many nucleated cells each sample contained. To quantify the absolute abundance of each unique TCRbeta CDR3 rearrangement, sequence reads were collapsed and filtered. Productive Simpson clonality was computed per sample as the square root of Simpson's diversity index over productive rearrangements. TCRdb obtained this table from immuneACCESS and retained in-frame rearrangements with V and J assigned. These tables miss some clones; where compared with another copy, unresolved V genes account for less than half of the shortfall, and the remainder is unexplained. V and J calls and clone size come straight from that table; D and trimming were deduced from the DNA. The sample contains 75,000 to 100,000 clones, 82% of them found a single time. Of the sample, just over 20% falls within the top ten clones.

These data originate in a study of blood T cell repertoires in COVID-19 (TCRdb year 2020). A note on the overall study: Collaborator samples came from the United States, Italy and Spain and covered acute and convalescent phases of COVID-19. Subjects who had been exposed to COVID-19, were actively infected with it, or had recovered from it provided the deeply sampled blood TCRbeta repertoires that made up the dataset. The repertoires were made available in a free public database intended to serve as a resource for research on the immune response to SARS-CoV-2. The prospective study material was composed of cDNA or gDNA derived from T cells, B-cell-depleted T cells, or PBMCs. Samples came from the ongoing ImmuneRACE study (first 160 participants) plus 1,254 subjects from 6 global collaborators. Sample metadata almost always included a de-identified subject ID, COVID-19 status, age in years and sex. Where available, HLA class I and class II types were taken from metadata supplied by the sample provider and were not determined by assay-based typing. Summary of the overall study and its limitations: How much clinical and demographic metadata was included differed by source and by participant, and the metadata was provided uncurated.

V and J are trimmed by 6 bases and 4 bases, and the gene matches miss 6 bases of the junction. From cysteine to phenylalanine, the CDR3 is 15 amino acids long. Only the CDR3 DNA stays, 45 bases, in frame from base 1. Per the germline V gene, KGHSH is the CDR1 and LQKENI is the CDR2. Whole blood was collected in K2EDTA tubes by collaborating institutions according to the institutions' own protocols. For TCRbeta analysis, collaborator samples were shipped as frozen whole blood, as isolated PBMCs, or as DNA extracted from either sample type. The specimen was peripheral blood. The chain links TRBV18 with TRBJ1-6; 7 bases in the middle match TRBD1. This sequence was found in a human donor in a cohort sampled during active COVID-19. The CDR3 protein is CASSTGQTYNSPLHF. The DNA sequence is TGTGCCAGCTCGACGGGACAGACTTATAATTCACCCCTCCACTTT.